The T cell receptor beta chain described here comes from a study of OX40 agonist ivuxolimab in advanced cancers. Study context: Ivuxolimab, an agonistic anti-OX40 (CD134) antibody, was given to patients. Patients undergoing dose escalation presented with hepatocellular carcinoma, melanoma, renal cell or head and neck cancer. General study points: Clonal expansion by week 6 occurred in CD4+ and CD8+ blood T cells (at 0.1 to 3.0 mg/kg).

Profiled with immunoSEQ multiplex PCR; TCRdb holds only in-frame clones, not every one. Of over 10,000 clones in the sample, about 78% were seen once. Concerning this clone itself: Its antigen is still unknown.

This specimen was CD4+ or CD8+ T cells sorted from blood, taken in a trial of the OX40 agonist ivuxolimab. This receptor was identified in an adult with an advanced solid tumor such as melanoma, head and neck, liver or kidney cancer.

CDR3 residues: CATVMGTDTQYF. DNA of the CDR3: TGTGCCACCGTTATGGGGACAGATACGCAGTATTTT. The gene calls are TRBV2 and TRBJ2-3; D is uncertain. Per the germline V gene, CDR1 is SNHLY and CDR2 is FYNNEI. Trimming cost V 10 bases and J 3 bases, with 11 bases left between them. The CDR3 totals 12 residues.